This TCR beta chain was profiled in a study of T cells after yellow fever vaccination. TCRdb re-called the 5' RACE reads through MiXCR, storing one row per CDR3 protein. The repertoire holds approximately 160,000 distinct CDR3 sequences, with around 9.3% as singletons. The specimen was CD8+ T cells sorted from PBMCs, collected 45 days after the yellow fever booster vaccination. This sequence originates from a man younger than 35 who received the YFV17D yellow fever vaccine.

The CDR3 loop is CASGLPPNNSYNSPLHF. CDR3 sequence (DNA): TGTGCTAGTGGTTTGCCACCCAATAACTCCTATAATTCACCCCTCCACTTT. The chain carries TRBV12-5 and TRBJ1-6; the D is unclear. Germline V gene sequence: CDR1 LGHNT, CDR2 FRNRAP. The ends were cut back, 2 bases at V and 0 bases at J, with 11 bases in the middle. There are 17 residues in the CDR3.